Shown below are 24 T cell receptor beta chains from a single sample sequenced in a study of blood T cells in healthy people across ages. The authors ran a second PCR of about 6 to 11 cycles using a sample-barcoded 5' primer and a J-beta primer mix. MiXCR was run by TCRdb on the 5' RACE reads, yielding one entry per CDR3 protein. This sample has about a million distinct CDR3 sequences, with 45% to 60% found just once. Material for sequencing was blood. These receptors all stem from an older woman in good health.

The J gene is TRBJ2-7, the V gene TRBV6-2 or TRBV6-3; D perhaps matches TRBD1 (5 bases). This CDR3 contains 16 residues. V was clipped by 7 bases and J by 0 bases, with 19 bases between them. Germline loops: CDR1 MNHEY, CDR2 SVGEGT. CDR3 nucleotide sequence: TGTGCCAGCACCCAGGGTTCGTCAAGAGGCTCCTACGAGCAGTACTTC. Encoded protein: CASTQGSSRGSYEQYF.

This chain links TRBV27 with TRBJ2-3; D is uncertain. The V and J ends lost 3 bases and 0 bases respectively, with 16 bases between them. The CDR3 contains 17 residues. CDR1 is MNHEY, CDR2 SMNVEV, per germline (reference sequence). CDR3 coding DNA: TGTGCCAGCAGTTTTAGGAGAACGTCAACTAGCACAGATACGCAGTATTTT. It specifies CASSFRRTSTSTDTQYF.

This sequence joins TRBV12-3 or TRBV12-4 and TRBJ2-1; 7 bases map to TRBD1. The ends lost 3 bases at V and 7 bases at J; junction bases unmatched: 6. This CDR3 has 14 residues. The CDR3 loop is CASSLTGSGNEQFF. The CDR3 DNA follows: TGTGCCAGCAGTTTGACAGGGTCGGGGAATGAGCAGTTCTTC.

V is TRBV20-1 and J is TRBJ1-5; D remains unclear. This CDR3 spans 12 amino acids. V lost 4 bases and J lost 4, with 8 bases in between. Looked up from germline, CDR1 is DFQATT and CDR2 is SNEGSKA (reference sequence). The CDR3 nucleotides are TGCAGTGCTACCGCAGGAAATCAGCCCCAGCATTTT. It codes for CSATAGNQPQHF.

This chain links TRBV20-1 with TRBJ2-1; 8 bases match TRBD1. The CDR3 runs 16 residues. V gave up 5 bases and J gave up 1 base; unmatched junction bases: 10. Per the germline V gene, CDR1 is DFQATT and CDR2 is SNEGSKA (reference sequence). CDR3 loop: CSAESLGQVSYNEQFF. DNA for the CDR3: TGCAGTGCTGAAAGCTTGGGACAGGTTTCCTACAATGAGCAGTTCTTC.

This clonotype was detected only a few times. The chain has TRBV6-2 or TRBV6-3 and TRBJ2-7, with a possible D match to TRBD1 (6 bases). V gave up 0 bases and J gave up 1 base, with 13 bases separating them. In germline, CDR1 is MNHEY, CDR2 SVGEGT. The CDR3 length is 16 residues. The CDR3, as DNA: TGTGCCAGCAGTTACTCGACCGCGGACAGTTCCTACGAGCAGTACTTC. Translating gives CASSYSTADSSYEQYF.

The rearrangement joins TRBV4-3 to TRBJ2-1; tentatively, D is TRBD1 or TRBD2 (5 bases each). Germline CDR1 reads LGHNA; CDR2 reads YSLEER. Trimming cost V 1 base and J 7 bases, with 17 bases left between them. The CDR3 is made up of 16 amino acids. For the CDR3, the DNA is TGCGCCAGCAGCCAAGCGGTTGGGGGAGTGGTGAATGAGCAGTTCTTC. It codes for CASSQAVGGVVNEQFF.

This chain joins TRBV28 and TRBJ2-7; TRBD1 aligns across 8 bases. Germline values: CDR1 MDHEN, CDR2 SYDVKM. After removal of 6 bases from V and 5 bases from J, the junction contained 6 bases not matched to a gene. The CDR3 is made up of 13 amino acids. The CDR3 region is CASRLGQGHEQYF. For the CDR3, the DNA is TGTGCCAGCAGGCTAGGACAGGGTCACGAGCAGTACTTC. The full variable domain, rest sourced from reference TRBV28 and TRBJ2-7, is DVKVTQSSRYLVKRTGEKVFLECVQDMDHENMFWYRQDPGLGLRLIYFSYDVKMKEKGDIPEGYSVSREKKERFSLILESASTNQTSMYLCASRLGQGHEQYFGPGTRLTVT.

This chain links TRBV3-1 with TRBJ2-7; D is unclear. The CDR3 is 16 amino acids. Trimming stripped 0 bases from V and 0 bases from J, with 12 bases between. The germline gives CDR1 LGHDT, CDR2 YNNKEL (reference sequence). As DNA, the CDR3 is TGTGCCAGCAGCCAAGACCCCCACGGCAGCTCCTACGAGCAGTACTTC. Its translation: CASSQDPHGSSYEQYF.

The chain couples TRBV6-5 to TRBJ1-1; D call uncertain. CDR3 length equals 13 residues. V shed 8 bases and J shed 1 base, with 11 bases lying between them. Germline loops: CDR1 MNHEY, CDR2 SVGAGI. The CDR3 spells CASGLRGNTEAFF. CDR3 DNA sequence: TGTGCCAGCGGGCTGCGGGGGAACACTGAAGCTTTCTTT.

The chain couples TRBV27 to TRBJ2-1; tentative D call: TRBD2 (6 bases). The CDR3 contains 17 residues. V was shortened by 8 bases and J by 3 bases, with 23 bases between the two germline ends. Germline V gene sequence: CDR1 MNHEY, CDR2 SMNVEV (reference sequence). CDR3 sequence reads: CASSKDSRGWIYNEQFF. Here the CDR3 DNA reads TGTGCCAGCTCTAAAGATTCTCGGGGGTGGATCTACAATGAGCAGTTCTTC.

CDR3 amino acids: CASSPVLAGVPYEQYF. The CDR3 DNA reads as TGTGCCAGCTCACCAGTATTAGCGGGAGTCCCCTACGAGCAGTACTTC. V usage is TRBV18 and J usage is TRBJ2-7; TRBD2 matches 9 bases. The CDR3 is 16 amino acids. The germline gives CDR1 KGHSH, CDR2 LQKENI. The J segment lost 2 bases and the V segment lost 2 bases, leaving 7 bases of the junction unmatched.

This rearrangement joins TRBV4-1 to TRBJ2-1; 9 positions match TRBD2. J gave up 4 bases and V 0 bases, and 10 bases lay outside the gene matches. This CDR3 is 18 amino acids long. Germline CDR1 and CDR2: MGHRA and YSYEKL. The CDR3 DNA is TGCGCCAGCAGCCAAGATAAAGCGACTAGCGGATTATACAATGAGCAGTTCTTC. It codes for CASSQDKATSGLYNEQFF.

Written as DNA, the CDR3 is TGCAGCGTCCCCCCCCCACTAGCGGGAGAATCGAATACGCAGTATTTT. It encodes CSVPPPLAGESNTQYF. This chain links TRBV29-1 with TRBJ2-3, with 11 bases fitting TRBD2. This CDR3 has 16 residues. The trim removed 6 bases at V and 7 bases at J, leaving 15 bases unmatched. Germline values: CDR1 SQVTM, CDR2 ANQGSEA.

This chain connects TRBV6-1 to TRBJ2-3; 9 bases are a match to TRBD2. Germline V gene data show CDR1 as MNHNS and CDR2 as SASEGT. V gave up 3 bases and J gave up 3 bases; unmatched junction bases: 7. This CDR3 contains 16 residues. The CDR3 DNA sequence: TGTGCCAGCAGTGATTTTATGCGGGGGGGGACAGATACGCAGTATTTT. Translated, it gives CASSDFMRGGTDTQYF.

This chain joins TRBV6-5 and TRBJ2-3, with 8 bases aligning to TRBD1. J was trimmed by 3 bases and V by 0 bases; bases with no gene match: 2. CDR3 length equals 15 residues. In germline, CDR1 is MNHEY, CDR2 SVGAGI. The CDR3 is CASSYSWTGTDTQYF. CDR3 bases: TGTGCCAGCAGTTACTCTTGGACAGGGACAGATACGCAGTATTTT.

The gene calls are TRBV29-1 and TRBJ1-1; perhaps TRBD1 as D (6 bases). Germline loops: CDR1 SQVTM, CDR2 ANQGSEA. The V gene lost 4 bases and the J gene lost 5 bases, with 14 bases spanning the gap. This CDR3 contains 13 residues. The CDR3, as DNA: TGCAGCGTTGGAACGGGGGCGAGGACTGAAGCTTTCTTT. It specifies CSVGTGARTEAFF.

There are a few counts of this clonotype. The chain couples TRBV3-1 to TRBJ1-2; 8 nucleotides line up with TRBD1. Germline-derived CDR1 and CDR2 are LGHDT and YNNKEL (reference sequence). V trimming: 3 bases; J trimming: 3 bases; junction bases outside the gene matches: 3. The CDR3 has 14 residues. CDR3 sequence reads: CASSQMTGDYGYTF. The CDR3, as DNA: TGTGCCAGCAGCCAGATGACAGGGGACTATGGCTACACCTTC.

This clonotype has a handful of counts. The chain uses TRBV7-8 and TRBJ2-5, with 7 bases lining up with TRBD2. Looked up from germline, CDR1 is SGHVS and CDR2 is FQNEAQ. The junction had 2 bases not matched to a gene; V was cut back by 0 bases and J by 4 bases. The CDR3 is 14 amino acids. CDR3 in amino acids: CASSLAGGPETQYF. As DNA, the CDR3 is TGTGCCAGCAGCTTAGCGGGAGGGCCAGAGACCCAGTACTTC. The full variable domain, with the rest looked up from reference TRBV7-8 and TRBJ2-5, is GAGVSQSPRYKVAKRGQDVALRCDPISGHVSLFWYQQALGQGPEFLTYFQNEAQLDKSGLPSDRFFAERPEGSVSTLKIQRTQQEDSAVYLCASSLAGGPETQYFGPGTRLLVL.

The rearrangement joins TRBV20-1 to TRBJ1-2; D is possibly TRBD1 (5 bases). The CDR3 is 11 residues long. Germline CDR1 DFQATT, CDR2 SNEGSKA (reference sequence). V lost 6 bases to trimming and J lost 8 bases, with 13 bases between them. The CDR3 DNA reads as TGCAGTGCCTGGGCAGGGTACGGCTACACCTTC. It is translated as CSAWAGYGYTF.

Comments on this clonotype: With a much larger clone just one base away, this may be a read error. The genes are TRBV6-5 and TRBJ2-5; maybe TRBD2 (5 bases). Germline V gene lookup returns CDR1 MNHEY and CDR2 SVGAGI. This CDR3 has 13 residues. V lost 0 bases and J 11 bases, leaving 13 bases between the germline ends. CDR3 nucleotides: TGTGCCAGCAGTTACTCTGGAGCGGATAAGCAGTACTTC. It specifies CASSYSGADKQYF.

In DNA form, the CDR3 reads TGTGCCAGCAGCGAATCTAGCGGGAGGTTATTTGAGCAGTTCTTC. Translation gives CASSESSGRLFEQFF. This chain uses TRBV11-2 with TRBJ2-1, with TRBD2 matching over 11 bases. Germline-derived CDR1 and CDR2 are SGHAT and FQNNGV. The V segment lost 5 bases and the J segment 9 bases; nucleotides outside the gene matches: 9. This CDR3 has 15 amino acids.

This clonotype showed up just a few times. The chain links TRBV7-2 to TRBJ2-7; D is perhaps TRBD1 (6 bases). Germline values: CDR1 SGHTA, CDR2 FQGNSA. Deletions cut 2 bases from V and 0 bases from J, with 14 bases between. The CDR3 spans 16 residues. This CDR3 reads CASSLRGSGSSYEQYF. In nucleotides, the CDR3 is TGTGCCAGCAGCTTAAGGGGGTCAGGGAGCTCCTACGAGCAGTACTTC.

The chain recombines TRBV6-6 with TRBJ2-1, with 8 positions matching TRBD1. The CDR3 consists of 14 residues. The junction had 8 bases not matched to a gene; V was cut back by 10 bases and J by 3 bases. Germline V gene data show CDR1 as MNHNY and CDR2 as SVGAGI (reference sequence). CDR3 DNA sequence: TGTGCCACCATTTGGGACAGGAGCTACAATGAGCAGTTCTTC. Translated, it gives CATIWDRSYNEQFF.